This paragraph covers one T cell receptor (beta chain) sequence. The germline V gene has CDR1 KGHSH and CDR2 LQKENI. The germline V and J ends were trimmed by 2 bases and 5 bases, with 18 bases remaining between them. The CDR3 runs 16 residues. The data are from a study of blood T cell repertoires in COVID-19. The overall study: Sites in the United States, Italy and Spain provided acute and convalescent COVID-19 samples.

Source study methods: Reference gene primer amplification yielded estimated nucleated cell counts. The method was immunoSEQ multiplex PCR; TCRdb's version includes in-frame clones alone and lacks a portion of them. That table supplies the V and J calls and clone size; D and trimming were determined from the DNA. This table holds approximately 280,000 clones, around 84% found once. Researchers sorted participants into cohorts using their self-reported clinical history. The recovered donors of Cohort 3 showed two negative PCRs, clearance, or symptom resolution. The receptor was isolated from a woman aged 45 to 65 who had recovered from COVID-19. The sequenced sample consisted of PBMCs or T cells enriched from blood (not recorded which). The J gene is TRBJ1-1, the V gene TRBV18, with D maybe TRBD1 (5 bases). The CDR3 sequence is CASSPEFAGGWTEAFF. The CDR3 DNA is TGTGCCAGCTCACCAGAATTTGCGGGGGGATGGACTGAAGCTTTCTTT.